This T cell receptor (beta chain) was identified in a study of blood T cell repertoires in COVID-19. About the research overall: The United States, Italy and Spain supplied acute and convalescent COVID-19 samples. Sources were T cells, B-cell-depleted T cells, or PBMCs; the material itself was cDNA or gDNA.

The germline V and J ends were trimmed by 8 bases and 1 base, with 14 bases remaining between them. The germline gives CDR1 SNHLY, CDR2 FYNNEI. This CDR3 has 14 residues. Exposed participants encountered a COVID-19 case during the 2 weeks preceding study entry. Under the authors' procedure: Amplifying reference gene primers gave estimates of nucleated cell counts. The repertoire was sequenced with immunoSEQ multiplex PCR; TCRdb's copy has only in-frame clones and lacks some. V and J calls and clone size are copied from that table; D and trimming were computed from the DNA. The sample lists 60,000 or so clones; just over 70% were seen once.

This clonotype was obtained from a woman between 55 and 75 years old who had been exposed to COVID-19. The chain carries TRBV2 and TRBJ1-1; D remains unclear. Input material: PBMCs or T cells enriched from blood (not recorded which). The chain's CDR3 is CASVGWTGNTEAFF. For the CDR3, the DNA is TGTGCCAGCGTGGGTTGGACTGGGAACACTGAAGCTTTCTTT.